Listed here are 10 T cell receptor beta chains from one sample, sequenced in a study of T cell repertoires in cytomegalovirus infection. MiXCR was run by TCRdb on the reads, yielding one entry per CDR3 protein. The sample consists of around 440,000 distinct CDR3 sequences, approximately 10% of them appearing once. Sequences were obtained from PBMCs. All receptors come from a human donor in good health (CMV status not recorded). Some clones in this sample may be carry-over from other donors' samples.

At least ten counts were recorded for this clonotype. V gene TRBV19 combines with J gene TRBJ1-2, with unresolved D. The CDR3 is 12 residues long. Deletions cut 5 bases from V and 7 bases from J, with 11 bases between. The germline CDR1 and CDR2 sequences are LNHDA and SQIVND (reference sequence). The CDR3: CASSALTVGYTF. The CDR3 DNA is TGTGCCAGTAGTGCCCTGACGGTTGGCTACACCTTC.

This chain links TRBV20-1 with TRBJ2-5, with 11 bases lining up with TRBD2. Losses at the gene ends were 3 bases for V and 4 bases for J; bases not matched to a gene: 4. Germline V gene data show CDR1 as DFQATT and CDR2 as SNEGSKA (reference sequence). The CDR3 has 14 residues. The CDR3 nucleotides read TGCAGTGCTAGTGTACTAGCGGGGGTAGAGACCCAGTACTTC. Encoded protein: CSASVLAGVETQYF.

This clonotype was detected many times. V is TRBV7-9 and J is TRBJ1-1; D ambiguous. The CDR3 is 13 amino acids. V was shortened by 3 bases and J by 2 bases, with 7 bases between the two germline ends. Germline V gene lookup returns CDR1 SEHNR and CDR2 FQNEAQ (reference sequence). CDR3 in amino acids: CASSFSSNTEAFF. The CDR3 coding sequence is TGTGCCAGCAGCTTCTCCAGTAACACTGAAGCTTTCTTT.

This clonotype has at least ten counts. This chain uses TRBV2 with TRBJ1-2; 7 nucleotides match TRBD1. Unmatched junction bases numbered 2, after V lost 5 bases and J lost 5 bases. The CDR3 is made up of 12 amino acids. CDR1 is SNHLY and CDR2 is FYNNEI in the germline V gene. As DNA, the CDR3 is TGTGCCAGCAGTCTGACAGGGTATGGCTACACCTTC. Its translation is CASSLTGYGYTF.

At least ten counts were recorded for this clonotype. This chain links TRBV11-1 with TRBJ1-1; a weak D match, TRBD1 (6 bases). CDR1 is SGHAT and CDR2 is FQDESV in the germline V gene (reference sequence). Trimming removed 4 bases from V and 3 bases from J, with 12 bases in between. The CDR3 is 14 residues long. CDR3 amino acids: CASSSLRGYTEAFF. The CDR3 DNA reads TGTGCCAGCAGCTCCCTCAGGGGCTACACTGAAGCTTTCTTT.

This clonotype has more than one count but fewer than ten. This chain joins TRBV20-1 and TRBJ2-3; 10 bases fit TRBD2. Germline V gives CDR1 DFQATT, CDR2 SNEGSKA (reference sequence). The trim removed 1 base at V and 5 bases at J, leaving 9 bases unmatched. The CDR3 has 16 residues. The CDR3, as DNA: TGCAGTGCTAGAGGGGAGTTAGCGGGAGGATTAGATACGCAGTATTTT. It is translated as CSARGELAGGLDTQYF.

This clonotype was recorded many times. V gene TRBV7-9 combines with J gene TRBJ2-5; tentative D call: TRBD1 (6 bases). This CDR3 is built from 13 residues. The germline CDR1 and CDR2 sequences are SEHNR and FQNEAQ (reference sequence). Trimming removed 5 bases at V and 3 bases at J, with 10 bases between. DNA for the CDR3: TGTGCCAGCAGCGGACAGACTGAAGAGACCCAGTACTTC. Amino acid sequence: CASSGQTEETQYF.

This clonotype was seen repeatedly, ten times or more. The chain employs TRBV27 and TRBJ2-1, with 13 bases matching TRBD2. The CDR3 is made up of 16 amino acids. V lost 5 bases, J lost 10 bases, and 11 bases stayed unmatched. The germline V gene encodes CDR1 MNHEY and CDR2 SMNVEV (reference sequence). CDR3 DNA: TGTGCCAGCAGTCTCGGACTAGCGGGGGTTGTGAGGGAGCAGTTCTTC. Its translation: CASSLGLAGVVREQFF.

This clonotype was counted many times. The rearrangement links TRBV24-1 to TRBJ2-2; weak D call: TRBD1 (6 bases). In germline, CDR1 is KGHDR, CDR2 SFDVKD. V was pared by 1 base and J by 6 bases, with 8 bases between. The CDR3 consists of 14 residues. In DNA, the CDR3 is TGTGCCACCAGTGATTTTCGACAGGCCGGGGAGCTGTTTTTT. This codes for CATSDFRQAGELFF.

This clonotype has at least ten counts. The chain is built from TRBV20-1 and TRBJ2-1, with D perhaps TRBD1 or TRBD2 (8 bases each). The CDR3 has 17 residues. Trimming took off 4 bases at V and 4 bases at J, with 23 bases between the two ends. The V gene's germline CDR1 is DFQATT and CDR2 SNEGSKA (reference sequence). CDR3 nucleotide sequence: TGCAGTGCTACCCGTCCAGGGGGCGGGAGGATTTACAATGAGCAGTTCTTC. This sequence encodes CSATRPGGGRIYNEQFF.